This T cell receptor beta chain is drawn from a study of blood T cells in healthy people across ages. General study results and limits: TCR beta diversity correlated strongly with naive T cell percentage.

As concerns this clonotype: Its antigen is as yet unknown.

Using a J-beta primer mix together with a sample-barcoded 5' primer, a second PCR was run for 7 to 11 cycles. Each CDR3 protein gets one entry after TCRdb re-called the 5' RACE reads with MiXCR. The table shows over 1,500,000 distinct CDR3 sequences, with 49% occurring only once. The length of the CDR3 is 14 residues. The germline V and J ends were trimmed by 6 bases and 4 bases, with 16 bases remaining between them. Germline assignment: CDR1 SQVTM and CDR2 ANQGSEA. The V call is TRBV29-1, the J call TRBJ2-1, with D perhaps TRBD1 or TRBD2 (5 bases each). The sample consisted of blood. The TCR was taken from a woman in her thirties or forties in good health. The CDR3 coding sequence is TGCAGCGTCCCAGAAGGGACCAGGTACAATGAGCAGTTCTTC. Translated, it gives CSVPEGTRYNEQFF.